The 23 T cell receptor beta chains below all came from one sample that was sequenced in a study of shared clonotypes between healthy human individuals. Libraries were prepared by immunoSEQ multiplex PCR; TCRdb keeps only in-frame clonotypes and omits some of them. The sample has about 480,000 clones, 70% to 80% seen once. The sequenced sample was PBMCs. These receptors were collected from a middle-aged woman in good health. Some clones in this sample may be carry-over from other donors' samples.

This clone has just one count. The chain uses TRBV5-1 and TRBJ2-7, with 8 bases matching TRBD2. V was pared by 4 bases and J by 0 bases, with 9 bases of the junction left unmatched. Germline CDR1 is SGHRS and CDR2 is YFSETQ. The CDR3 sequence is 16 residues long. DNA of the CDR3: TGCGCCAGCAGCCCCCAGGTCGGGGGGGCCTCCTACGAGCAGTACTTC. Protein: CASSPQVGGASYEQYF.

Worth noting for this clone: Relative to the germline gene, one junction end is altered; a read error may explain this. In the same sample, other DNA sequences code for this CDR3. The V and J genes are TRBV5-4 and TRBJ2-3; D gene uncertain. Looked up from germline, CDR1 is SGHNT and CDR2 is YYREEE (reference sequence). The CDR3 extends over 13 amino acids. The DNA of the CDR3 is TGTGCCAGCAGCCCGCTCGGTGTAGATACACAGTATTTT. Protein: CASSPLGVDTQYF.

The chain joins TRBV5-1 to TRBJ2-7, with TRBD2 matching 8 bases. The CDR3 consists of 16 residues. Germline loops: CDR1 SGHRS, CDR2 YFSETQ. V dropped 4 bases and J dropped 3; count of bases not matched to a gene: 12. The chain's CDR3 is CASSLRPGTSLYEQYF. The CDR3 nucleotides are TGCGCCAGCAGCCTACGACCGGGGACTAGTCTCTACGAGCAGTACTTC.

This clone has a count of ten or more. The V gene is TRBV6-1, the J gene TRBJ2-1, with D possibly being TRBD1 or TRBD2 (6 bases each). This CDR3 comprises 16 residues. The germline gives CDR1 MNHNS, CDR2 SASEGT. V was cut by 2 bases and J by 1 base, with 12 bases left in between. In DNA form, the CDR3 reads TGTGCCAGCAGTGAAAGCGGAGGGGGTTCCTACAATGAGCAGTTCTTC. It codes for CASSESGGGSYNEQFF.

The V call is TRBV10-3, the J call TRBJ2-3; 7 positions agree with TRBD2. V lost 6 bases, J lost 0 bases, and 9 bases stayed unmatched. The CDR3 is made up of 16 amino acids. CDR1 and CDR2 from the germline V gene are ENHRY and SYGVKD. The CDR3 spells CAISTKLAHSTDTQYF. The CDR3 nucleotides read TGTGCCATCAGCACAAAACTAGCGCATAGCACAGATACGCAGTATTTT.

For this clone: Within the sample, other DNA sequences also encode this same CDR3. The V gene is TRBV29-1, the J gene TRBJ2-3; weak D call: TRBD1 (5 bases). Trimming cost V 1 base and J 1 base, with 6 bases left between them. Germline CDR1 and CDR2: SQVTM and ANQGSEA. The CDR3 has 13 amino acids. This CDR3 reads CSVEARGTDTQYF. The CDR3 bases are TGCAGCGTTGAAGCCAGGGGCACAGATACGCAGTATTTT.

The count of this clone is one. This sequence joins TRBV10-3 and TRBJ2-3; D is undetermined. Germline lookup yields CDR1 ENHRY and CDR2 SYGVKD. The CDR3 is 12 amino acids. The V gene lost 0 bases and the J gene lost 4 bases, with 2 bases spanning the gap. The DNA for the CDR3 is TGTGCCATCAGTGAGTCCCCAGATACGCAGTATTTT. Translating gives CAISESPDTQYF.

This clone was recorded many times. The chain carries TRBV5-4 and TRBJ2-2; D may be TRBD2 (6 bases). Germline V gene data show CDR1 as SGHNT and CDR2 as YYREEE (reference sequence). The CDR3 has 15 residues. The V end lost 4 bases, the J end lost 5 bases, and 15 bases lay between the germline ends. The chain's CDR3 is CASSQDHGSTGELFF. The DNA of the CDR3 is TGTGCCAGCAGCCAAGATCACGGGAGTACCGGGGAGCTGTTTTTT.

In nucleotides, the CDR3 is TGCGCCAGCAGCTTGGTCGGGACAGTTCTAGCCAAAAACATTCAGTACTTC. Amino acids: CASSLVGTVLAKNIQYF. The rearrangement links TRBV5-1 to TRBJ2-4, with 7 bases that match TRBD1. After removal of 0 bases from V and 0 bases from J, the junction contained 6 bases not matched to a gene. The CDR3 loop spans 17 amino acids. The germline CDR1 and CDR2 sequences are SGHRS and YFSETQ.

The chain combines TRBV10-3 with TRBJ2-5; D not resolved. This CDR3 comprises 14 residues. CDR1 and CDR2 (germline): ENHRY, SYGVKD. Trimming shortened V by 4 bases and J by 5 bases, and 14 bases separated the two germline ends. CDR3 nucleotide sequence: TGTGCCATCAGTGGGCGCGAGAGCCGGGAGACCCAGTACTTC. The encoded protein is CAISGRESRETQYF.

This sequence joins TRBV9 and TRBJ2-1, with D hard to call. The CDR3 totals 15 residues. In germline, CDR1 is SGDLS, CDR2 YYNGEE. The germline V and J ends were trimmed by 0 bases and 0 bases, with 7 bases remaining between them. The CDR3 region has the DNA TGTGCCAGCAGCGTAGGGTCTTACTCCTACAATGAGCAGTTCTTC. It translates to CASSVGSYSYNEQFF.

The chain employs TRBV10-1 and TRBJ1-5, with D possibly matching TRBD1 (5 bases). The CDR3 totals 19 residues. Trimming shortened V by 0 bases and J by 1 base, and 19 bases separated the two germline ends. Germline CDR1 WNHNN, CDR2 SYGVQD (reference sequence). CDR3: CASSESGIGVQVSNQPQHF. CDR3 DNA sequence: TGCGCCAGCAGTGAGTCTGGAATAGGCGTACAGGTGAGCAATCAGCCCCAGCATTTT.

This clone was seen a handful of times. Other nucleotide sequences in the sample specify the same CDR3. The chain joins TRBV7-9 to TRBJ1-1; the D is unclear. The V end lost 2 bases, the J end lost 3 bases, and 7 bases lay between the germline ends. Germline CDR1 reads SEHNR; CDR2 reads FQNEAQ (reference sequence). The CDR3 spans 13 residues. The CDR3 nucleotides read TGTGCCAGCAGCTTACAAGGAGACACTGAAGCTTTCTTT. Its protein product is CASSLQGDTEAFF.

The chain is built from TRBV27 and TRBJ1-2; TRBD1 aligns across 9 bases. The CDR3 has 14 residues. Germline CDR1 MNHEY, CDR2 SMNVEV (reference sequence). The V and J ends lost 6 bases and 2 bases, in that order; junction bases with no gene match: 4. CDR3 DNA: TGTGCCAGCAGGACGACAGGGGGAAACTATGGCTACACCTTC. It codes for CASRTTGGNYGYTF.

This clone was detected ten times or more. The genes are TRBV28 and TRBJ2-4; D is possibly TRBD1 (6 bases). Germline values: CDR1 MDHEN, CDR2 SYDVKM. The CDR3 has 14 amino acids. V was pared by 6 bases and J by 6 bases, with 15 bases between. Written as DNA, the CDR3 is TGTGCCAGCAGCCCCAGGGGCCGAGCAAACATTCAGTACTTC. Its protein is CASSPRGRANIQYF.

The chain joins TRBV29-1 to TRBJ2-1; D is unclear. Germline V gene sequence: CDR1 SQVTM, CDR2 ANQGSEA. There are 11 residues in the CDR3. Between the trimmed V and J ends, which lost 7 bases and 7 bases, there was a span of 11 bases. The CDR3 coding sequence is TGCAGCGCCTCTCCTGGGAATGAGCAGTTCTTC. Its protein is CSASPGNEQFF.

On this clone itself: This likely reflects a read error, since a far larger clone is one base away. This chain links TRBV4-2 with TRBJ2-7; a weak D match, TRBD2 (5 bases). The CDR3 spans 16 residues. Trimming shortened V by 0 bases and J by 1 base, and 13 bases separated the two germline ends. Germline CDR1 reads LGHNA; CDR2 reads YNFKEQ. The DNA of the CDR3 is TGTGCCAGCAGCCAAGATCCCGGAGGTAGGTCCTACGAGCAGTACTTC. This sequence encodes CASSQDPGGRSYEQYF.

This rearrangement joins TRBV15 to TRBJ2-3; D unclear. V was clipped by 2 bases and J by 6 bases, with 3 bases between them. Germline V lookup: CDR1 LNHNV, CDR2 YYDKDF (reference sequence). There are 11 residues in the CDR3. Here the CDR3 reads CATSRWDTQYF. The CDR3 DNA reads TGTGCCACCAGCAGATGGGATACGCAGTATTTT.

The table lists this clone with a few counts. The genes are TRBV19 and TRBJ2-7; tentative D call: TRBD2 (6 bases). The germline V gene has CDR1 LNHDA and CDR2 SQIVND (reference sequence). V was pared by 10 bases and J by 4 bases, with 11 bases between. The CDR3 loop spans 11 amino acids. The DNA for the CDR3 is TGTGCCACCTCTCGGGGGTACGAGCAGTACTTC. Translating gives CATSRGYEQYF.

This clone was detected many times. This chain uses TRBV28 with TRBJ1-1; D uncertain. This CDR3 spans 13 amino acids. In germline, CDR1 is MDHEN, CDR2 SYDVKM. Trimming removed 7 bases at V and 4 bases at J, with 13 bases between. The CDR3 sequence is CASTFLVSTEAFF. As DNA, the CDR3 is TGTGCCAGCACCTTTTTGGTGAGCACTGAAGCTTTCTTT.

This chain uses TRBV15 with TRBJ2-2, with 10 nucleotides matching TRBD2. The CDR3 extends over 17 amino acids. Trimming at V came to 3 bases and at J to 2 bases, leaving 6 bases not matched to a gene. Germline assignment: CDR1 LNHNV and CDR2 YYDKDF (reference sequence). CDR3: CATSRKGLAPNTGELFF. DNA of the CDR3: TGTGCCACCAGCAGGAAGGGACTAGCGCCAAACACCGGGGAGCTGTTTTTT.

The CDR3 bases are TGTGCCATCAGTGAGGGGGGAAACACCATATATTTT. As protein: CAISEGGNTIYF. The chain links TRBV10-3 to TRBJ1-3, with unresolved D. In germline, CDR1 is ENHRY, CDR2 SYGVKD. This CDR3 region has 12 residues. V shed 2 bases and J shed 4 bases, with 3 bases lying between them.

This rearrangement joins TRBV15 to TRBJ2-5, with D perhaps TRBD1 (6 bases). The CDR3 extends over 16 amino acids. V was pared by 3 bases and J by 0 bases, with 14 bases between. CDR1 LNHNV and CDR2 YYDKDF come from the germline V gene (reference sequence). The CDR3 DNA sequence: TGTGCCACCAGCAGGCATTATAGGGACAACCAAGAGACCCAGTACTTC. Residues: CATSRHYRDNQETQYF.